The clone carrying this T cell receptor (beta chain) was found many times. The sample is drawn from a study of T cells in Graves' hyperthyroidism and ophthalmopathy. Using RNA transcripts as the source, TCR beta CDR3 regions were amplified. A set of HTBI primers served as the primers for a first-round RT-PCR of the TCR CDR3. One entry per CDR3 protein results from TCRdb running MiXCR on the multiplex PCR reads. The sample holds some 350,000 distinct CDR3 sequences, around 14% seen once. Germline V lookup: CDR1 MDHEN, CDR2 SYDVKM. The V end lost 3 bases, the J end lost 2 bases, and 14 bases lay between the germline ends. The CDR3 sequence is 15 residues long.

The source is a woman younger than 30 with Graves' hyperthyroidism that later progressed to Graves' ophthalmopathy. The source material was blood. The chain links TRBV28 to TRBJ2-7; D remains ambiguous. CDR3 in DNA: TGTGCCAGCAGTTTTTTGACAAGTTGGCCCTACGAGCAGTACTTC. It translates to CASSFLTSWPYEQYF.